These 5 T cell receptor beta chains were all obtained from the same sample, sequenced in a study of response to subunit inactivated influenza vaccine. TCRdb reprocessed the RT-PCR reads via MiXCR and lists one record per CDR3 protein. The table records hundreds of thousands of distinct CDR3 sequences, about 7.6% of them present only once. Here the sequenced sample was PBMCs from blood, taken about 24 months after vaccination. These receptors were collected from a man between 50 and 69 years old who received an inactivated influenza vaccine.

There are many counts of this clonotype. V usage is TRBV2 and J usage is TRBJ2-7; 11 bases are shared with TRBD2. Germline V lookup: CDR1 SNHLY, CDR2 FYNNEI. The CDR3 extends over 16 amino acids. V was pared by 4 bases and J by 5 bases, with 10 bases of the junction left unmatched. The DNA of the CDR3 is TGTGCCAGCAGTGCCTATGGACTAGCGGGTTCAAACGAGCAGTACTTC. Amino acid sequence: CASSAYGLAGSNEQYF.

This clonotype was recorded a few times. The J gene is TRBJ2-1, the V gene TRBV7-2; 9 nucleotides align to TRBD2. CDR1 SGHTA and CDR2 FQGNSA come from the germline V gene. J was trimmed by 4 bases and V by 5 bases; bases with no gene match: 12. This CDR3 region has 17 residues. The DNA of the CDR3 is TGTGCCAGCAGCCCCTTACAAAACGCGGGAGGGTACAATGAGCAGTTCTTC. Its translation is CASSPLQNAGGYNEQFF.

This clonotype has at least ten counts. The rearrangement joins TRBV27 to TRBJ2-1; 15 nucleotides align to TRBD2. The CDR3 extends over 22 amino acids. V trimming: 4 bases; J trimming: 0 bases; junction bases outside the gene matches: 16. Germline V gene sequence: CDR1 MNHEY, CDR2 SMNVEV (reference sequence). Here the CDR3 reads CASSSPIPGLAGGRHSYNEQFF. CDR3 in DNA: TGTGCCAGCAGTTCACCAATACCGGGACTAGCGGGGGGACGACACTCCTACAATGAGCAGTTCTTC.

This clonotype occurred a few times. This sequence joins TRBV10-2 and TRBJ2-1; TRBD2 is a possible D gene (6 bases). Germline V gives CDR1 WSHSY, CDR2 SAAADI. The CDR3 loop spans 14 amino acids. Trimming left V 7 bases short and J 7 bases short, with 17 bases between. CDR3 protein: CASKAGTSANEQFF. For the CDR3, the DNA is TGCGCCAGCAAAGCCGGGACTTCGGCTAATGAGCAGTTCTTC.

This clonotype has ten or more counts. The chain couples TRBV10-3 to TRBJ2-1; TRBD2 aligns across 11 bases. Unmatched junction bases numbered 4, after V lost 3 bases and J lost 6 bases. The CDR3 consists of 15 residues. CDR1 is ENHRY, CDR2 SYGVKD, per germline. The DNA of the CDR3 is TGTGCCATCAGTGACGTAGCGGGAGGGGGCAATGAGCAGTTCTTC. Translating gives CAISDVAGGGNEQFF.